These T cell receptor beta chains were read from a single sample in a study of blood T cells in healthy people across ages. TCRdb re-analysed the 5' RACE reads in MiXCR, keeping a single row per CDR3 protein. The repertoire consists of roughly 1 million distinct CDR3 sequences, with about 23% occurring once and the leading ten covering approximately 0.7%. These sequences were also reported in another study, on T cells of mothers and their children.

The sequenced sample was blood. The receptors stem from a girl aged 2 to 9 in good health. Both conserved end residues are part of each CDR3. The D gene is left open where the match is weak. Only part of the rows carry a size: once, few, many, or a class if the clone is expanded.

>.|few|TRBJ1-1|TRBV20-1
TGCAGTGCCTGGGGGGCGCGCACTGAAGCTTTCTTT
CSAWGARTEAFF
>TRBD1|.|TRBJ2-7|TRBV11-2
TGTGCCAGCAGCTTTGAGGTTTCGACAGGGGAGCAGTACTTC
CASSFEVSTGEQYF
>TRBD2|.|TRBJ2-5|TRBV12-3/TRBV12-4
TGTGCCAGCAGTTCAACCCGAGGACGACTAGCGGCTACCATGGAAGAGACCCAGTACTTC
CASSSTRGRLAATMEETQYF
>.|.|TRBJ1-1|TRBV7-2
TGTGCCAGCAGCTTAGAGGTGGGCCCTGAAGCTTTCTTT
CASSLEVGPEAFF
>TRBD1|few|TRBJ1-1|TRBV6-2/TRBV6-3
TGTGCCAGCAGACTCACAGGGGGCAACACTGAAGCTTTCTTT
CASRLTGGNTEAFF
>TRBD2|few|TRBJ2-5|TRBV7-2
TGTGCCAGCAGCTTCCTTAGCGGGGGTATTAATCCGACCCAGTACTTC
CASSFLSGGINPTQYF
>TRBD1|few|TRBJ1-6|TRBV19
TGTGCCAGTAGGGGTATCCGGACAGGGGCCTCTTTGGCCCTCCACTTT
CASRGIRTGASLALHF
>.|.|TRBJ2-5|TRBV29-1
TGCAGCGTTTCTACGGACTACACCCAGTACTTC
CSVSTDYTQYF
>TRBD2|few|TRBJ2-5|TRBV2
TGTGCCAGCAGGCTACTAGCGGGAGGGCAAGAGACCCAGTACTTC
CASRLLAGGQETQYF
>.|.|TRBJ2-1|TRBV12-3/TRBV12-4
TGTGCCAGCAGTCCGGGAGTTGAGCAGTTCTTC
CASSPGVEQFF
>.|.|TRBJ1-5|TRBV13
TGTGCCAGCGGGGACGGTAGCAATCAGCCCCAGCATTTT
CASGDGSNQPQHF
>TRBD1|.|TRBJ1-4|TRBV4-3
TGCGCCAGCAGCCCAACCCTGACCGGGACAGCGTTACTACCGGAACTGTTTTTT
CASSPTLTGTALLPELFF